Below are 18 T cell receptor beta chains sequenced from a single sample in a study of blood T cell repertoires in COVID-19. Libraries were prepared by immunoSEQ multiplex PCR; TCRdb keeps only in-frame clonotypes and omits some of them. The sample holds about 340,000 clones, around 91% seen once. Sequenced: peripheral blood. Receptors were obtained from a woman under 30 who had recovered from COVID-19.

This clone has only a few counts. The chain is built from TRBV5-4 and TRBJ2-5, with 10 bases fitting TRBD2. Germline trimming cut 4 bases from V and 4 bases from J; bases unmatched to any gene: 4. The CDR3 contains 14 residues. Germline V gene sequence: CDR1 SGHNT, CDR2 YYREEE (reference sequence). CDR3 loop: CASSPAGGAETQYF. Here the CDR3 DNA reads TGTGCCAGCAGCCCAGCGGGAGGGGCAGAGACCCAGTACTTC.

CDR3 protein: CSGDGGGARNTQYF. DNA of the CDR3: TGCAGCGGGGACGGCGGGGGCGCGAGGAATACGCAGTATTTT. The V call is TRBV29-1, the J call TRBJ2-3; maybe TRBD2 (7 bases). The germline CDR1 and CDR2 sequences are SQVTM and ANQGSEA. The CDR3 loop spans 14 amino acids. Trimming removed 7 bases at V and 7 bases at J, with 21 bases between.

The chain combines TRBV18 with TRBJ1-5; D might be TRBD1 (6 bases). CDR3 length equals 16 residues. The ends were cut back, 3 bases at V and 2 bases at J, with 14 bases in the middle. The germline CDR1 and CDR2 sequences are KGHSH and LQKENI. Here the CDR3 DNA reads TGTGCCAGCTCACCGCCGGGGGGCAGGGGCAATCAGCCCCAGCATTTT. Its translation is CASSPPGGRGNQPQHF.

The chain employs TRBV11-2 and TRBJ2-7; D may be TRBD2 (6 bases). Germline V CDR1 and CDR2: SGHAT, FQNNGV. The CDR3 runs 12 residues. V was pared by 5 bases and J by 3 bases, with 8 bases between. This CDR3 reads CASSVGGYEQYV. The CDR3 nucleotides read TGTGCCAGCAGCGTCGGGGGCTACGAGCAGTACGTC.

This chain uses TRBV25-1 with TRBJ2-5, with a tentative D call TRBD1 (5 bases). This CDR3 comprises 14 residues. The V gene's germline CDR1 is MGHDK and CDR2 SYGVNS. V was shortened by 0 bases and J by 2 bases, with 7 bases between the two germline ends. In nucleotides, the CDR3 is TGTGCCAGCAGTGAATACAGGGCTCAAGAGACCCAGTACTTC. Translation: CASSEYRAQETQYF. Complete variable domain (other parts from reference TRBV25-1 and TRBJ2-5): EADIYQTPRYLVIGTGKKITLECSQTMGHDKMYWYQQDPGMELHLIHYSYGVNSTEKGDLSSESTVSRIRTEHFPLTLESARPSHTSQYLCASSEYRAQETQYFGPGTRLLVL.

The chain couples TRBV23-1 to TRBJ1-1, with D possibly matching TRBD1 (6 bases). TRBV23-1 falls under the ORF class, with uncertain function. The CDR3 contains 18 residues. The ends were cut back, 8 bases at V and 0 bases at J, with 25 bases in the middle. The chain's CDR3 is CASFHFPGERDMNTEAFF. CDR3 nucleotide sequence: TGCGCCAGCTTCCACTTCCCAGGGGAGAGGGACATGAACACTGAAGCTTTCTTT.

The chain uses TRBV5-4 and TRBJ2-5; 11 bases agree with TRBD1. V was clipped by 0 bases and J by 7 bases; unmatched bases: 5. This CDR3 is 15 amino acids long. Germline CDR1 and CDR2: SGHNT and YYREEE (reference sequence). For the CDR3, the DNA is TGTGCCAGCAGCTTGGTGGGGACAGGGGGAGGGACCCAGTACTTC. Its protein is CASSLVGTGGGTQYF.

The chain uses TRBV5-5 and TRBJ2-2; TRBD2 matches at 8 bases. The CDR3 extends over 15 amino acids. V shed 1 base and J 5 bases; nucleotides not matched to a gene: 4. Germline values: CDR1 SGHKS, CDR2 YYEKEE (reference sequence). The CDR3 nucleotides are TGTGCCAGCAGCTTGAAGCGGGAGCAGACCGGGGAGCTGTTTTTT. It yields the protein CASSLKREQTGELFF.

The chain combines TRBV9 with TRBJ2-4; D is perhaps TRBD2 (5 bases). V gave up 1 base and J gave up 0 bases, with 8 bases separating them. CDR1 and CDR2 from the germline V gene are SGDLS and YYNGEE. The CDR3 spans 15 residues. CDR3 loop: CASSVSGSAKNIQYF. The CDR3 DNA follows: TGTGCCAGCAGCGTATCGGGATCAGCCAAAAACATTCAGTACTTC.

V is TRBV6-1 and J is TRBJ2-1; 8 bases fit TRBD2. V was clipped by 3 bases and J by 9 bases; unmatched bases: 7. Germline CDR1 is MNHNS and CDR2 is SASEGT. The CDR3 totals 14 residues. The CDR3 is CASSDEREIGEQFF. The DNA for the CDR3 is TGTGCCAGCAGTGATGAGCGGGAGATCGGTGAGCAGTTCTTC.

CDR3 loop: CASSFRLAEYNEQFF. In DNA form, the CDR3 reads TGTGCCAGTAGTTTTCGACTAGCGGAATACAATGAGCAGTTCTTC. J is TRBJ2-1 and V is TRBV19; 9 nucleotides match TRBD2. V lost 5 bases, J lost 4 bases, and 6 bases stayed unmatched. CDR1 and CDR2 (germline): LNHDA, SQIVND (reference sequence). CDR3 length equals 15 residues.

This clone was observed once. This chain connects TRBV19 to TRBJ2-6, with D possibly TRBD1 on 6 matching bases. Germline loops: CDR1 LNHDA, CDR2 SQIVND (reference sequence). V was shortened by 3 bases and J by 1 base, with 10 bases between the two germline ends. This CDR3 comprises 16 residues. In nucleotides, the CDR3 is TGTGCCAGTAGTATTACAGGGTGGTCTGGGGCCAACGTCCTGACTTTC. Translation: CASSITGWSGANVLTF.

The V gene is TRBV28, the J gene TRBJ1-5; perhaps TRBD1 as D (6 bases). Between the trimmed V and J ends, which lost 6 bases and 1 base, there was a span of 13 bases. CDR3 length: 15 residues. Germline assignment: CDR1 MDHEN and CDR2 SYDVKM. Written as DNA, the CDR3 is TGTGCCAGCAGACCACAGGGAGGGAGCAATCAGCCCCAGCATTTT. It encodes CASRPQGGSNQPQHF.

The chain carries TRBV11-2 and TRBJ2-3; 11 nucleotides line up with TRBD1. Germline V gives CDR1 SGHAT, CDR2 FQNNGV. J lost 4 bases, V lost 6 bases, and 6 bases had no gene match. This CDR3 spans 15 amino acids. This CDR3 is CASRTRTGGADTQYF. The CDR3 DNA follows: TGTGCCAGCAGAACCCGGACAGGGGGCGCAGATACGCAGTATTTT. Full variable domain (outside the CDR3, taken from reference TRBV11-2 and TRBJ2-3): EAGVAQSPRYKIIEKRQSVAFWCNPISGHATLYWYQQILGQGPKLLIQFQNNGVVDDSQLPKDRFSAERLKGVDSTLKIQPAKLEDSAVYLCASRTRTGGADTQYFGPGTRLTVL.

The CDR3, as DNA: TGTGCCAGCAGCCAGACAGGTACTTATGGCTACACCTTC. Residues: CASSQTGTYGYTF. The V gene is TRBV3-1 (or the pseudogene TRBV3-2), the J gene TRBJ1-2; perhaps TRBD1 as D (6 bases). Deletions cut 3 bases from V and 5 bases from J, with 10 bases between. The CDR3 is made up of 13 amino acids. Germline-derived CDR1 and CDR2 are LGHDT and YNNKEL (reference sequence).

The DNA of the CDR3 is TGTGCCAGCAGTTACAGTTACGGCGGGAGGGCCGCCGGCACAGATACGCAGTATTTT. It encodes CASSYSYGGRAAGTDTQYF. The chain has TRBV6-2 or TRBV6-3 and TRBJ2-3; 9 bases agree with TRBD2. Germline lookup yields CDR1 MNHEY and CDR2 SVGEGT. CDR3 length: 19 amino acids. V lost 2 bases, J lost 1 base, and 13 bases stayed unmatched.

V is TRBV7-9 and J is TRBJ2-2; 8 bases are shared with TRBD2. With 5 bases clipped from V and 0 bases from J, the junction kept 5 bases outside the gene matches. The CDR3 is 16 residues long. Germline CDR1 and CDR2: SEHNR and FQNEAQ (reference sequence). The DNA of the CDR3 is TGTGCCAGCAGCGGCGGGGGGCTAGCGAACACCGGGGAGCTGTTTTTT. It codes for CASSGGGLANTGELFF.

V gene TRBV12-2 combines with J gene TRBJ1-1. TRBV12-2 is classified as a pseudogene. The CDR3 is made up of 12 amino acids. In DNA form, the CDR3 reads TGTGCAAGTCGCTTAGTATCCACTGAAGCTTTCTTT. Translation gives CASRLVSTEAFF.